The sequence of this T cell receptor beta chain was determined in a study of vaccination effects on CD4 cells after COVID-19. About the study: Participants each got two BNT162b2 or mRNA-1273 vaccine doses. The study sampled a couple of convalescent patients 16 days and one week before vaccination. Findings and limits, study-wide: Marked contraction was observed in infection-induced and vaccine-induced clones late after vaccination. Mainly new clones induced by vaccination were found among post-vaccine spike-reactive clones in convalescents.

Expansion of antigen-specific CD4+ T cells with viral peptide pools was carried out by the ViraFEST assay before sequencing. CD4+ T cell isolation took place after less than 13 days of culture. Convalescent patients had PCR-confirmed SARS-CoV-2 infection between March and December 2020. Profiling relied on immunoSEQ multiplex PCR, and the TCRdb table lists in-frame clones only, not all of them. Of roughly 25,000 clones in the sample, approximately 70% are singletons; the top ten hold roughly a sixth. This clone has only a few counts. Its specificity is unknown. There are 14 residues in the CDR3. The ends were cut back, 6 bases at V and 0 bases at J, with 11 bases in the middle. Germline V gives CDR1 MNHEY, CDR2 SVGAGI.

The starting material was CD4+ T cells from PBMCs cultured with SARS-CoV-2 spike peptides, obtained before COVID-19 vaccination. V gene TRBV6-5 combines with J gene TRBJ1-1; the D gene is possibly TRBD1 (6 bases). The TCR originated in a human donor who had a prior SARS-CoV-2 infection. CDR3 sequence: CASSRTVMNTEAFF. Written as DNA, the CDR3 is TGTGCCAGCAGCCGGACAGTAATGAACACTGAAGCTTTCTTT.